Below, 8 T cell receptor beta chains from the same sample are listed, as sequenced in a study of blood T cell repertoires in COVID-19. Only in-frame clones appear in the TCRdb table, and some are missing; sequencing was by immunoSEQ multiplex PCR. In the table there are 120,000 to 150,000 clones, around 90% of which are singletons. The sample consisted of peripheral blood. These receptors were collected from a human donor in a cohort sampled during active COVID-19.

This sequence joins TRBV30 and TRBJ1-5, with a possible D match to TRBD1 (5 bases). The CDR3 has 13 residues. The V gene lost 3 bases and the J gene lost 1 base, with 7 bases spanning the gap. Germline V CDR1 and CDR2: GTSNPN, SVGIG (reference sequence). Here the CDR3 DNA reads TGTGCCTGGAGCCCAGGGAGCAATCAGCCCCAGCATTTT. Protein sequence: CAWSPGSNQPQHF.

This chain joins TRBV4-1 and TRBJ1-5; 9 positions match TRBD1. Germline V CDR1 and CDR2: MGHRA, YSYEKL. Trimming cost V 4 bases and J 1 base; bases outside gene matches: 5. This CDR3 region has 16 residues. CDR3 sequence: CASSPTGQGSNQPQHF. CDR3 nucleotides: TGCGCCAGCAGCCCTACGGGACAGGGAAGCAATCAGCCCCAGCATTTT.

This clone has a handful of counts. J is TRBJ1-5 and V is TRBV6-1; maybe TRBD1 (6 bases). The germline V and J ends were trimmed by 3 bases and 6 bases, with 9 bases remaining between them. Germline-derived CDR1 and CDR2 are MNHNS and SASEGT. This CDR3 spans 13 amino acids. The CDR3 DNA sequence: TGTGCCAGCAGTGAGGGGGGGGCTCAGCCCCAGCATTTT. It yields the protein CASSEGGAQPQHF.

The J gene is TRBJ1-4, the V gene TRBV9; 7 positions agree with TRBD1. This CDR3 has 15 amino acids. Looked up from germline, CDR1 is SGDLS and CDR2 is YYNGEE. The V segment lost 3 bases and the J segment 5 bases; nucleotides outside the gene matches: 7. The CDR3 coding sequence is TGTGCCAGCAGCGCGACCGGGACAGTGAATGAAAAACTGTTTTTT. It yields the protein CASSATGTVNEKLFF.

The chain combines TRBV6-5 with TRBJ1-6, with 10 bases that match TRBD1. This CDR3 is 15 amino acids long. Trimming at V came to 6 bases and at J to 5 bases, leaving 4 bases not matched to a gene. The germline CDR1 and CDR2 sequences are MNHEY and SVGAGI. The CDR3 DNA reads TGTGCCAGCAGGACCGGGACAGGGGATAATTCACCCCTCCACTTT. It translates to CASRTGTGDNSPLHF.

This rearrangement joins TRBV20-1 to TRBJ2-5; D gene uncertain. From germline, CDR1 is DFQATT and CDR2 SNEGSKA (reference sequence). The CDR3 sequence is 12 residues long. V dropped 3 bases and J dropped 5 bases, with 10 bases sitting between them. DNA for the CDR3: TGCAGTGCTAGTCGGCCGCGGGAGACCCAGTACTTC. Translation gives CSASRPRETQYF.

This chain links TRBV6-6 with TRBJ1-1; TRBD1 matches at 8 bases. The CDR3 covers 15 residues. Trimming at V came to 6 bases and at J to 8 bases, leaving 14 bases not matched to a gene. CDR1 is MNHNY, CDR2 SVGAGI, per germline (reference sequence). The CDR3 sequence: CASRQVTGAILEAFF. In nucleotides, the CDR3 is TGTGCCAGCAGACAGGTGACAGGGGCAATACTGGAAGCTTTCTTT.

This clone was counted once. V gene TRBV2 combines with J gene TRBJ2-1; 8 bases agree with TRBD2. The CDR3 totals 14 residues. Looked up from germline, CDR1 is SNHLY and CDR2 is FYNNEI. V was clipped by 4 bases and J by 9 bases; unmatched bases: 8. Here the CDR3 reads CASSVQRGLSEQFF. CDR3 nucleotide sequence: TGTGCCAGCAGTGTTCAGCGGGGGTTGAGTGAGCAGTTCTTC.